The clone carrying this TCR beta chain was seen at least ten times. No antigen is known for it. No patient had received any treatment before thyroid surgery. These data originate in a study of metastatic and nonmetastatic thyroid tumors. Study-wide context: Peripheral blood and tumor or nodule samples from malignant and benign thyroid patients were compared. Whole-study results and caveats: Significantly greater TCR beta diversity was reportedly found in malignant thyroid tumors than in benign nodules (in blood and tumor).

Authors' methods: A classifier for distant metastasis in papillary thyroid cancer was constructed using CDR3 differences observed across clinicopathological groups. TCRdb redid the clone calls on the PCR reads using MiXCR. These V and J calls derive from TCRdb rather than the authors' analysis. This table holds 40,000 to 45,000 clones, about 17% found once. Germline-derived CDR1 and CDR2 are MDHEN and SYDVKM. CDR3 length: 15 residues. V was trimmed by 6 bases and J by 4 bases, leaving 13 bases between them. The clonotype comes from a female donor with papillary thyroid cancer or a benign thyroid nodule (not recorded which). Some clones in this sample may be carry-over from other donors' samples. This chain connects TRBV28 to TRBJ1-6, with D possibly matching TRBD1 (6 bases). What was sequenced was blood. The CDR3 reads CASSIGTHYNSPLHF. The CDR3 bases are TGTGCCAGCAGCATCGGGACACATTATAATTCACCCCTCCACTTT.